The 26 T cell receptor beta chains presented below share a single source sample, sequenced in a study of post-analysis software for immune sequencing data. Study findings and constraints: Patients carried several TRBV segments more frequently than controls did, and TRBV5-6, TRBV5-1 and TRBV20-1 were among them.

The library was made from cDNA and included unique molecular identifiers. TCRdb reprocessed the PCR reads via MiXCR and lists one record per CDR3 protein. The repertoire holds around 700,000 distinct CDR3 sequences, with 55% to 60% as singletons. Which antigens these TCRs recognize remains unknown. Sequenced material: blood. These receptors were taken from a girl between 2 and 10 years old with multiple sclerosis.

The chain joins TRBV25-1 to TRBJ2-1, with a tentative D call TRBD2 (5 bases). This CDR3 is built from 21 residues. Trimming shortened V by 4 bases and J by 0 bases, and 28 bases separated the two germline ends. CDR1 and CDR2 (germline): MGHDK, SYGVNS. The CDR3 sequence is CASSGLAAPGERQSSYNEQFF. The CDR3 DNA follows: TGTGCCAGCAGTGGATTAGCCGCCCCCGGGGAGCGGCAAAGCTCCTACAATGAGCAGTTCTTC.

This clonotype was seen a single time. The V gene is TRBV12-3 or TRBV12-4, the J gene TRBJ2-7; 11 bases align to TRBD2. CDR3 size: 15 residues. V gave up 6 bases and J gave up 4 bases; unmatched junction bases: 8. CDR3 nucleotide sequence: TGTGCCAGCAGCCGTCAGACTAGCGGGGTTTACGAGCAGTACTTC. Protein: CASSRQTSGVYEQYF.

This chain uses TRBV12-3 or TRBV12-4 with TRBJ2-1; 10 bases map to TRBD2. This CDR3 has 16 residues. Trimming removed 6 bases from V and 2 bases from J; junction bases left unmatched: 7. The CDR3 DNA follows: TGTGCCAGCAGCCCCGGACTAGCGGAACCCTACAATGAGCAGTTCTTC. Protein sequence: CASSPGLAEPYNEQFF.

This clonotype was seen a handful of times. J is TRBJ2-5 and V is TRBV12-3 or TRBV12-4, with 10 bases identical to TRBD1. J gave up 3 bases and V 6 bases, and 7 bases lay outside the gene matches. The length of the CDR3 is 15 residues. Here the CDR3 DNA reads TGTGCCAGCAGCCCTCCGGACAGGGGGAAAGAGACCCAGTACTTC. It codes for CASSPPDRGKETQYF.

With regard to this clonotype: A read error may produce the germline difference seen at one junction end. The chain uses TRBV14 and TRBJ1-4; D unclear. Looked up from germline, CDR1 is SGHDN and CDR2 is FVKESK. The CDR3 length is 15 residues. The CDR3: CANSQDTLPVGKLFF. The CDR3 region has the DNA TGTGCCAACAGCCAAGACACCCTACCCGTGGGGAAACTGTTTTTT. Drawing the rest from reference TRBV14 and TRBJ1-4, the complete variable domain is EAGVTQFPSHSVIEKGQTVTLRCDPISGHDNLYWYRRVMGKEIKFLLHFVKESKQDESGMPNNRFLAERTGGTYSTLKVQPAELEDSGVYFCANSQDTLPVGKLFFGSGTQLSVL.

V gene TRBV5-6 combines with J gene TRBJ2-5, with 7 bases fitting TRBD1. CDR3 length: 11 amino acids. Germline V gene sequence: CDR1 SGHDT, CDR2 YYEEEE. CDR3 in DNA: TGTTCACAGGGGTGGTGGGAGACCCAGTACTTC. Its translation is CSQGWWETQYF.

The DNA for the CDR3 is TGTGCCAGCAGTACCGGGACAGTATCCGGCAATCAGCCCCAGCATTTT. This gives the protein CASSTGTVSGNQPQHF. The genes are TRBV12-3 or TRBV12-4 and TRBJ1-5; 7 nucleotides agree with TRBD1. The CDR3 spans 16 residues. V lost 5 bases, J lost 2 bases, and 9 bases stayed unmatched.

The V call is TRBV6-5, the J call TRBJ2-1, with 11 positions matching TRBD2. Trimming took 0 bases from V and 5 from J; bases not matched to a gene: 3. The CDR3 sequence is 16 residues long. Germline CDR1 MNHEY, CDR2 SVGAGI. CDR3 protein: CASSYSLAGVNNEQFF. The CDR3 DNA is TGTGCCAGCAGTTACTCACTAGCGGGGGTTAACAATGAGCAGTTCTTC.

The V gene is TRBV29-1, the J gene TRBJ2-5, with D perhaps matching TRBD1 (5 bases). Trimming removed 4 bases at V and 2 bases at J, with 14 bases between. This CDR3 has 14 residues. Per germline, CDR1 SQVTM and CDR2 ANQGSEA. CDR3 coding DNA: TGCAGCGTTGTTCGTGGGGCAGTGCAAGAGACCCAGTACTTC. Its translation is CSVVRGAVQETQYF. Variable domain in full (rest from reference TRBV29-1 and TRBJ2-5): SAVISQKPSRDICQRGTSLTIQCQVDSQVTMMFWYRQQPGQSLTLIATANQGSEATYESGFVIDKFPISRPNLTFSTLTVSNMSPEDSSIYLCSVVRGAVQETQYFGPGTRLLVL.

This clonotype was seen more than once but under ten times. CDR3 sequence: CSARDRWGRNQPQHF. DNA for the CDR3: TGCAGTGCTAGAGACCGCTGGGGGAGGAATCAGCCCCAGCATTTT. The V gene is TRBV20-1, the J gene TRBJ1-5, with TRBD1 as a possible D gene (5 bases). The germline CDR1 and CDR2 sequences are DFQATT and SNEGSKA (reference sequence). V lost 0 bases and J lost 4, with 13 bases in between. The CDR3 length is 15 residues.

About this clonotype itself: Germline is not matched at one junction end, which may reflect a read error. The chain joins TRBV7-9 to TRBJ2-3; D may be TRBD1 or TRBD2 (6 bases each). Germline assignment: CDR1 SEHNR and CDR2 FQNEAQ (reference sequence). The CDR3 has 12 amino acids. The CDR3 DNA is TGTGTCAGCGAAGGGGGGCGAAATACGCAGTATTTT. Protein: CVSEGGRNTQYF.

This clonotype showed up just a few times. V usage is TRBV4-3 and J usage is TRBJ2-5; unclear D gene. The CDR3 has 13 residues. CDR1 and CDR2 from the germline V gene are LGHNA and YSLEER. Trimming cost V 4 bases and J 3 bases, with 9 bases left between them. The CDR3 DNA is TGCGCCAGCAGCCCCTCTCATGAAGAGACCCAGTACTTC. Encoded protein: CASSPSHEETQYF.

This clonotype has a handful of counts. Sequence at one end of the junction differs from germline and may be a read error. The CDR3 is CASSSGTGGTEAFF. The CDR3 DNA reads as TGTGCCAGCAGTTCCGGGACAGGGGGCACTGAAGCTTTCTTT. The rearrangement joins TRBV5-1 to TRBJ1-1; 11 nucleotides agree with TRBD1. CDR3 size: 14 residues. Germline V gene data show CDR1 as SGHRS and CDR2 as YFSETQ.

This clonotype showed up just once. This rearrangement joins TRBV27 to TRBJ2-7, with a possible D match to TRBD1 (5 bases). The CDR3 loop spans 15 amino acids. V was clipped by 7 bases and J by 5 bases, with 21 bases between them. In germline, CDR1 is MNHEY, CDR2 SMNVEV (reference sequence). The CDR3 sequence is CASTIRAGRGHEQYF. Here the CDR3 DNA reads TGTGCCAGCACCATACGGGCAGGGCGAGGCCACGAGCAGTACTTC.

The table lists this clonotype with a few counts. The chain joins TRBV20-1 to TRBJ2-3; 9 bases agree with TRBD2. There are 15 residues in the CDR3. Trimming at V came to 0 bases and at J to 6 bases, leaving 7 bases not matched to a gene. The germline gives CDR1 DFQATT, CDR2 SNEGSKA (reference sequence). The CDR3 DNA reads as TGCAGTGCTAGAGAGGGCGGGGGGGCCAAGGATACGCAGTATTTT. This translates into CSAREGGGAKDTQYF.

J is TRBJ2-1 and V is TRBV11-3; 9 nucleotides agree with TRBD2. Germline CDR1 reads SGHNT; CDR2 reads YENEEA. The ends lost 5 bases at V and 6 bases at J; junction bases unmatched: 8. There are 15 residues in the CDR3. This CDR3 is CASSPEAGGRNEQFF. The CDR3 DNA sequence: TGTGCCAGCAGCCCGGAGGCGGGGGGGCGCAATGAGCAGTTCTTC.

This clonotype has ten or more counts. Here the CDR3 DNA reads TGCGCCAGCAGCCTAGCGGGGCAGAGCTACGAGCAGTACTTC. This sequence encodes CASSLAGQSYEQYF. The rearrangement links TRBV5-1 to TRBJ2-7; 9 nucleotides align to TRBD2. J gave up 3 bases and V 4 bases, and 5 bases lay outside the gene matches. The CDR3 is 14 amino acids. Germline CDR1 and CDR2: SGHRS and YFSETQ. The whole variable domain, filled in from reference TRBV5-1 and TRBJ2-7, reads KAGVTQTPRYLIKTRGQQVTLSCSPISGHRSVSWYQQTPGQGLQFLFEYFSETQRNKGNFPGRFSGRQFSNSRSEMNVSTLELGDSALYLCASSLAGQSYEQYFGPGTRLTVT.

The V call is TRBV29-1, the J call TRBJ2-1; TRBD1 aligns across 9 bases. CDR1 is SQVTM, CDR2 ANQGSEA, per germline. CDR3 length: 12 residues. The J segment lost 8 bases and the V segment lost 8 bases, leaving 7 bases of the junction unmatched. Here the CDR3 reads CSMRTGGYEQFF. CDR3 DNA: TGCAGCATGAGAACAGGGGGCTATGAGCAGTTCTTC.

The J gene is TRBJ2-5, the V gene TRBV7-6, with TRBD2 identical over 7 bases. The J call may be faulty, since TRBJ2-7 better matches the DNA end. From germline, CDR1 is SGHVS and CDR2 FNYEAQ. The CDR3 consists of 18 residues. Here the CDR3 reads CASSSTTLGSGLFYEQYF. The CDR3 DNA sequence: TGTGCCAGCAGCTCAACGACTCTTGGTAGCGGGCTTTTCTACGAGCAGTACTTC.

This clonotype was picked up a small number of times. The chain has TRBV29-1 and TRBJ1-1; 7 bases line up with TRBD1. V dropped 4 bases and J dropped 4; count of bases not matched to a gene: 3. Germline V gene data show CDR1 as SQVTM and CDR2 as ANQGSEA. The CDR3 loop spans 12 amino acids. The CDR3 sequence is CSVGTGSTEAFF. The CDR3 nucleotides are TGCAGCGTTGGGACAGGATCCACTGAAGCTTTCTTT.

This clonotype was seen a few times. V and J are TRBV4-1 and TRBJ2-7, with TRBD2 as a possible D gene (5 bases). CDR3 length: 15 amino acids. The V end was cut by 1 base, the J end by 4 bases, with 14 bases between. The germline V gene has CDR1 MGHRA and CDR2 YSYEKL. Written as DNA, the CDR3 is TGCGCCAGCAGCCAAGGCTCCAGCGGCTCGTACGAGCAGTACTTC. Translated: CASSQGSSGSYEQYF.

The V gene is TRBV25-1, the J gene TRBJ1-6, with a tentative D call TRBD1 (5 bases). The V gene's germline CDR1 is MGHDK and CDR2 SYGVNS. Trimming took 3 bases from V and 7 from J, leaving 13 bases between them. The CDR3 extends over 15 amino acids. The CDR3 nucleotides read TGTGCCAGCAGTGACCTTCAGGGATCCAATTCACCCCTCCACTTT. Protein: CASSDLQGSNSPLHF. Full variable domain (missing parts from reference TRBV25-1 and TRBJ1-6): EADIYQTPRYLVIGTGKKITLECSQTMGHDKMYWYQQDPGMELHLIHYSYGVNSTEKGDLSSESTVSRIRTEHFPLTLESARPSHTSQYLCASSDLQGSNSPLHFGNGTRLTVT.

The chain has TRBV20-1 and TRBJ2-1, with 8 positions matching TRBD2. J gave up 7 bases and V 4 bases, and 12 bases lay outside the gene matches. The CDR3 runs to 15 residues. Germline lookup yields CDR1 DFQATT and CDR2 SNEGSKA (reference sequence). CDR3 coding DNA: TGCAGTGCTATAATCCCGGGAGGGCCAGAGAATGAGCAGTTCTTC. Its protein is CSAIIPGGPENEQFF.

V usage is TRBV4-1 and J usage is TRBJ2-7; D uncertain. V gave up 1 base and J gave up 3 bases, with 7 bases separating them. The germline gives CDR1 MGHRA, CDR2 YSYEKL. This CDR3 comprises 13 residues. The CDR3 reads CASSQVAHYEQYF. The CDR3 DNA follows: TGCGCCAGCAGCCAAGTAGCTCACTACGAGCAGTACTTC.

V gene TRBV6-5 combines with J gene TRBJ1-2; a possible D gene is TRBD1 (5 bases). The V end was cut by 0 bases, the J end by 6 bases, with 11 bases between. The V gene's germline CDR1 is MNHEY and CDR2 SVGAGI. CDR3 length: 14 residues. CDR3 sequence reads: CASSYSRAGHGYTF. CDR3 nucleotide sequence: TGTGCCAGCAGTTACTCGCGAGCAGGGCATGGCTACACCTTC.

The rearrangement links TRBV6-1 to TRBJ2-7; 8 bases match TRBD1. Germline loops: CDR1 MNHNS, CDR2 SASEGT. V trimming: 10 bases; J trimming: 0 bases; junction bases outside the gene matches: 8. CDR3 length: 14 residues. The CDR3: CANQTGDISYEQYF. The CDR3 nucleotides are TGTGCCAACCAGACAGGGGACATCTCCTACGAGCAGTACTTC.